This TCR beta chain was captured by sequencing in a study of blood T cell repertoires in COVID-19 (dated by TCRdb to the early 2020s). Turning to the overall study: Collaborator samples came from the United States, Italy and Spain and covered acute and convalescent phases of COVID-19. The material from the prospective study consisted of cDNA or gDNA derived from T cells, B-cell-depleted T cells, or PBMCs. Deeply sampled blood TCRbeta repertoires from subjects exposed to, actively infected with, or recovered from COVID-19 were included in the dataset. The repertoires were released in a freely available public database intended as a resource for research on the immune response to SARS-CoV-2. Samples were obtained from the ongoing ImmuneRACE study (first 160 participants) and from roughly 1,300 subjects provided by 6 global collaborators. Sample metadata almost always included a de-identified subject ID, COVID-19 status, age in years and sex. Where available, HLA class I and class II types were obtained from metadata supplied by the sample provider rather than from assay-based typing.

Clipping removes 4 bases from V and 1 base from J, with 2 as the unmatched junction base count. Looking up the germline V gene yields CDR1 MNHEY and CDR2 SVGAGI. The CDR3 covers 14 residues, taking in both the cysteine and the phenylalanine. The kept DNA is CDR3 alone, 42 bases in frame from the first base. Summary of the overall study and its limitations: How much clinical and demographic metadata was included differed by source and by participant, and the metadata was provided uncurated.

TCRbeta CDR3 regions were amplified from genomic DNA by means of the immunoSEQ Assay, a bias-controlled multiplex PCR. Turning to the authors' computational methods: The number of nucleated cells in each sample was estimated from the amplification of reference gene primers within the assay. To quantify the absolute abundance of each unique TCRbeta CDR3 rearrangement, sequence reads were collapsed and filtered. For each sample, productive Simpson clonality was calculated as the square root of Simpson's diversity index over productive rearrangements. TCRdb mirrors the immuneACCESS table, restricted to in-frame sequences. Some clones are absent from its copies; in checked studies, under half trace to an unresolved V gene, and the reason for the others is unknown. D and trimming were read from the DNA, whereas the V and J calls and clone size are those reported in that table. The sample table shows about 130,000 clones, and around 79% are seen once. In total, the top ten clones hold roughly 4.9% of the sample.

One collaborating source in Seattle enrolled patients during active infection and followed them longitudinally through the course of disease. The collaborating institutions used their own protocols to collect whole blood in K2EDTA tubes. For TCRbeta analysis, collaborator samples were shipped as frozen whole blood, as isolated PBMCs, or as DNA extracted from either sample type. Regarding this clone: What antigen it recognizes has not been identified. Per-nucleotide qualities are absent, and no much larger clonotype sits a single base away.

This sequence originates from a woman aged 70 to 79 with COVID-19, enrolled during active disease. Sequencing was carried out using peripheral blood. The receptor chain draws on TRBV6-5 and TRBJ1-1, and 8 junction bases match TRBD1. The DNA is TGTGCCAGCAGTTTGGGACAGGCGAACACTGAAGCTTTCTTT. The encoded protein is CASSLGQANTEAFF.